Below, one T cell receptor beta chain is given with its context. The antigen this receptor binds is unknown. Base qualities are not at hand, and no much larger clone is one base apart. The data originate from a study of OX40 agonist ivuxolimab in advanced cancers. The study in broad terms: Ivuxolimab was a fully human IgG2 agonistic monoclonal antibody targeting the costimulatory receptor OX40 (CD134). Intravenous ivuxolimab was administered to patients every 2 weeks at six dose levels: 0.01, 0.1, 0.3, 1.5, 3 and 10 mg/kg. Among the roughly 50 dose-escalation patients, about 19 had hepatocellular carcinoma, roughly 15 melanoma, 9 renal cell carcinoma and 9 head and neck cancer. In the dose-escalation cohort, more than 80% of patients were male, and the mean age was approximately 60 years with a range of about 20 to 79. Prior anti-PD-1, anti-PD-L1 or anti-CTLA-4 therapy was permitted, and about 40% of dose-escalation patients had received checkpoint inhibitors. Three dose-escalation patients achieved partial responses, one with hepatocellular carcinoma and two with cutaneous melanoma. The purpose of peripheral TCRbeta sequencing was to test whether ivuxolimab changed TCR sequence diversity and led to clonal T-cell expansion. The paper reports the monotherapy dose-escalation portion (N ≈ 50 patients) of the phase I ivuxolimab trial.

The trial excluded patients who had a history of autoimmune disease or who were on systemic immunosuppression. Peripheral blood for TCR sequencing was collected from all dose cohorts at baseline, on cycle 4 day 1, and on cycle 7 day 1. The samples were taken from a phase I, first-in-human, multicenter, open-label dose-escalation trial of ivuxolimab. Adults with locally advanced or metastatic head and neck squamous cell, hepatocellular, melanoma or renal cell carcinoma were enrolled in the trial. CD4+ and CD8+ T cells were sorted separately from peripheral blood before TCR sequencing. To sequence the TCRbeta CDR3 region, genomic DNA was isolated from the sorted cells. The immunoSEQ Assay was used to sequence the TCRbeta CDR3 regions. TCRdb provides this immuneACCESS table in a form limited to in-frame rearrangements. Some clones are lacking; in checked studies, under half of them reflect an unresolved V gene, and why the rest are absent is not known. The sample contains fewer than 95,000 clones, 80% to 90% of them found a single time. The ten largest clonotypes hold 6% to 7.5% of the sample.

On the study overall, not on this receptor specifically: On average, CD8+ T cells showed more expanded clones than CD4+ T cells after ivuxolimab. At doses from 0.1 to 3.0 mg/kg, clonal expansion was seen in both CD4+ and CD8+ blood T cells between baseline and week 6. Low levels of normalized T-cell clonal expansion were also shown by some nonresponding patients. The antigen specificity of the peripheral T cells that underwent clonal expansion was not determined. In the 0.1-3.0 mg/kg groups, partial responders had among the lowest normalized peripheral clonal expansion, particularly in CD8+ T cells.

CDR1 and CDR2 (SNHLY, FYNNEI) derive from the germline V gene. The CDR3 starts with the cysteine, ends with the phenylalanine, and has 18 residues. The read is trimmed to its CDR3 DNA, 54 bases read in frame from base 1. V is cut by 5 bases and J by 0 bases, and the space between the germline ends is 20 bases. The origin of this receptor is an adult with an advanced solid tumor such as melanoma, head and neck, liver or kidney cancer. The specimen was CD4+ or CD8+ T cells sorted from blood, collected in a trial of the OX40 agonist ivuxolimab. The chain is assembled from TRBV2 and TRBJ1-3; D gene: possibly TRBD1, on 6 matching bases. The DNA sequence follows: TGTGCCAGCAGTCCCTCGAGGGGACATCCACTCTCTGGAAACACCATATATTTT. Its translation reads: CASSPSRGHPLSGNTIYF.